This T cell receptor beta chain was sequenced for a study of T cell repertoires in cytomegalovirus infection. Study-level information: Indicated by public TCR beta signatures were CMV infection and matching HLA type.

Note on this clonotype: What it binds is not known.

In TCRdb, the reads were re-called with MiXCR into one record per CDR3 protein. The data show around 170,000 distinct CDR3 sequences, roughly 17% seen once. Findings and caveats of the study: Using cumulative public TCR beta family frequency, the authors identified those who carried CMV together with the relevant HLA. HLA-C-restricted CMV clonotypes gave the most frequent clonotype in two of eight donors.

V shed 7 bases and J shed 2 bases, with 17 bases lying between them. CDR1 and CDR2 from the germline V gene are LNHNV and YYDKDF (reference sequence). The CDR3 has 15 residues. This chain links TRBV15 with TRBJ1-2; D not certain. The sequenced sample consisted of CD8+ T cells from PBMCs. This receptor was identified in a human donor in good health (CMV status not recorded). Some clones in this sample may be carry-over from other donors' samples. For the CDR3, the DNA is TGTGCCACCACCTCTAGCGGGCAAGGGAACTATGGCTACACCTTC. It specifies CATTSSGQGNYGYTF.